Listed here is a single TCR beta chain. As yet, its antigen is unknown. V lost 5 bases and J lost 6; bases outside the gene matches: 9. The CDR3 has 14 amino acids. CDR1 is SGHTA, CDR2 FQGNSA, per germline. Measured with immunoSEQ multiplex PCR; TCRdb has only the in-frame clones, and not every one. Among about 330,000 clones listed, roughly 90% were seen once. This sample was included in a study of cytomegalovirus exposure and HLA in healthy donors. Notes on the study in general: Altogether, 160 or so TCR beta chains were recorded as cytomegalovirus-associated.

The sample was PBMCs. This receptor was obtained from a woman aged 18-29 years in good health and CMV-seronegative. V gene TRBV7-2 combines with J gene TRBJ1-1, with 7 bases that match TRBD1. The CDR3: CASSQDRVTAEAFF. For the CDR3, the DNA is TGTGCCAGCAGCCAAGACAGGGTAACCGCTGAAGCTTTCTTT.